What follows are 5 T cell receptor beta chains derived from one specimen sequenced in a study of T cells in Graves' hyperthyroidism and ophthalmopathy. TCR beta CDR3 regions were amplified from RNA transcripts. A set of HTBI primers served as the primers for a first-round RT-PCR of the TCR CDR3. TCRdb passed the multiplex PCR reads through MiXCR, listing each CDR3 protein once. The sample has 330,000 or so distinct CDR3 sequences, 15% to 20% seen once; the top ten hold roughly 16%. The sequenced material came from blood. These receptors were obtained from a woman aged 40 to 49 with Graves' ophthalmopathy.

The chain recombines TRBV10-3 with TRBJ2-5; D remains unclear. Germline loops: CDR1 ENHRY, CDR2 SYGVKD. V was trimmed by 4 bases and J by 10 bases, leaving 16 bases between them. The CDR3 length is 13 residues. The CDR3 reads CAISATSLGDQYF. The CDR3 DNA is TGTGCCATCAGTGCCACCTCCCTTGGGGACCAGTACTTC.

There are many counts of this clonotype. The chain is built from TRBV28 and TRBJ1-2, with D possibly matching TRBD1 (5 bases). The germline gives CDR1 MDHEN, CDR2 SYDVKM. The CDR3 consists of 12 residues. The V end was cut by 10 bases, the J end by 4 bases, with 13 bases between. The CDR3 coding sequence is TGTGCCACCCAGACAGTACCCTATGGCTACACCTTC. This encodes CATQTVPYGYTF.

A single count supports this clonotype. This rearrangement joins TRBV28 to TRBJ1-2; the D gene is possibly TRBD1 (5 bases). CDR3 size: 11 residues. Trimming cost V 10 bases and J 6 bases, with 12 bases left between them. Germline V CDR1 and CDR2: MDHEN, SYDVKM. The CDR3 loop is CAIGALDGYTF. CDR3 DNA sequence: TGTGCCATCGGGGCTCTGGATGGCTACACCTTC.

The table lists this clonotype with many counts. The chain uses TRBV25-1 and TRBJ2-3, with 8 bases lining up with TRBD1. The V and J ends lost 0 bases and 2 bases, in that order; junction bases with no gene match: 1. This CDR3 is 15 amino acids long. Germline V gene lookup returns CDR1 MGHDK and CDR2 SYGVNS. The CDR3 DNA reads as TGTGCCAGCAGTGAATACAGGGGGCACACAGATACGCAGTATTTT. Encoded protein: CASSEYRGHTDTQYF.

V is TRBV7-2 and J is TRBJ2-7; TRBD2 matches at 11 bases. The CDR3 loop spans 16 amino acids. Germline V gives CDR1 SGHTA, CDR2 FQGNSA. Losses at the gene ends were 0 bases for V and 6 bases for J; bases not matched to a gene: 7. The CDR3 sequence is CASSLAGTGLAAEQYF. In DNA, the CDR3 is TGTGCCAGCAGCTTAGCAGGAACGGGACTAGCGGCCGAGCAGTACTTC.